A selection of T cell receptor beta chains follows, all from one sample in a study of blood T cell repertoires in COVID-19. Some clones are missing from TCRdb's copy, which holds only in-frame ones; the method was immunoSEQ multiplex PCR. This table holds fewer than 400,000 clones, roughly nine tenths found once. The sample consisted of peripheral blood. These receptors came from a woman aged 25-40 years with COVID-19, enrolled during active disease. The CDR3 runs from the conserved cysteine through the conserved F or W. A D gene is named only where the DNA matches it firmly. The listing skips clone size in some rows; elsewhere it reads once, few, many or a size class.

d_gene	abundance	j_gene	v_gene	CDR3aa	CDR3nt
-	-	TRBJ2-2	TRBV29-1	CSVEDARARTGELFF	TGCAGCGTTGAAGATGCGAGGGCGAGGACCGGGGAGCTGTTTTTT
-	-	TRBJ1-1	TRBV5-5	CASSFSPTGGTEAFF	TGTGCCAGCAGCTTTAGTCCCACCGGAGGCACTGAAGCTTTCTTT
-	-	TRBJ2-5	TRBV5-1	CASSLGTSGEETQYF	TGCGCCAGCAGCCTAGGGACTTCGGGGGAAGAGACCCAGTACTTC
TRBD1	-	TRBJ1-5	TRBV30	CAWSVFGTGTFNQPQHF	TGTGCCTGGAGTGTTTTTGGGACAGGAACTTTCAATCAGCCCCAGCATTTT
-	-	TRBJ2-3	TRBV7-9	CASSSRTGTDTQYF	TGTGCCAGCAGCTCCCGTACCGGTACAGATACGCAGTATTTT
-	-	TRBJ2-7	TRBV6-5	CASRTTYEQYF	TGTGCCAGCAGGACAACCTACGAGCAGTACTTC
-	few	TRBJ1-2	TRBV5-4	CASSLEGSYGYTF	TGTGCCAGCAGCTTGGAAGGGAGCTATGGCTACACCTTC
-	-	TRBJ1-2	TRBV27	CASSLRRFGYGYTF	TGTGCCAGCAGTTTACGGAGATTTGGGTATGGCTACACCTTC
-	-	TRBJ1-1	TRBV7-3	CARVHIGTEAFF	TGTGCCAGGGTGCACATTGGCACTGAAGCTTTCTTT
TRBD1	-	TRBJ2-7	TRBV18	CASSAGTGYEQYF	TGTGCCAGCTCAGCCGGGACAGGCTACGAGCAGTACTTC
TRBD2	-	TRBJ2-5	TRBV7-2	CASSLERGGQETQYF	TGTGCCAGCAGCTTAGAGCGGGGGGGCCAAGAGACCCAGTACTTC
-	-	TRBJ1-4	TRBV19	CASSMGSGGIVATNEKLFF	TGTGCCAGTAGTATGGGGTCCGGGGGGATCGTTGCAACTAATGAAAAACTGTTTTTT
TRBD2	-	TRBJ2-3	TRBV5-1	CASSFVAGGLTDTQYF	TGCGCCAGCAGCTTTGTAGCGGGGGGGCTTACAGATACGCAGTATTTT
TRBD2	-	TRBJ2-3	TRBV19	CASTPWGGADTQYF	TGTGCCAGTACTCCCTGGGGGGGGGCAGATACGCAGTATTTT
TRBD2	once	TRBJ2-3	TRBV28	CASINDRGLASDTQYF	TGTGCCAGCATCAACGATCGGGGACTAGCGTCTGATACGCAGTATTTT
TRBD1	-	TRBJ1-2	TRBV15	CATSPQDRPNYGYTF	TGTGCCACCAGCCCTCAGGACAGGCCTAACTATGGCTACACCTTC
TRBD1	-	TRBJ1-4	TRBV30	CACYRRDRGGEKLFF	TGTGCCTGTTACCGCCGGGACAGGGGCGGTGAAAAACTGTTTTTT
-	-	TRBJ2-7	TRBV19	CASSILRGQASEQYF	TGTGCCAGTAGTATCCTGCGGGGGCAGGCATCTGAGCAGTACTTC
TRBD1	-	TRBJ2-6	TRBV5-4	CASSRTGAGANVLTF	TGTGCCAGCAGCAGGACAGGGGCTGGGGCCAACGTCCTGACTTTC
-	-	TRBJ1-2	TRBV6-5	CASSPRSSWGYTF	TGTGCCAGCAGTCCACGGAGCAGTTGGGGCTACACCTTC
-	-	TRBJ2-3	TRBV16	CASSPRGDRADTQYF	TGTGCCAGCAGCCCGAGGGGGGACAGAGCAGATACGCAGTATTTT
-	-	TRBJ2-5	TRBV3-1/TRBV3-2	CASSQSLLARGETQYF	TGTGCCAGCAGCCAATCGCTACTAGCCCGAGGAGAGACCCAGTACTTC
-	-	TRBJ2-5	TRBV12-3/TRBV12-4	CASSPRGGETQYF	TGTGCCAGCAGTCCCCGGGGTGGGGAGACCCAGTACTTC
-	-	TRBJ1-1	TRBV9	CASSIHPSGGTEAFF	TGTGCCAGCAGCATCCACCCGTCGGGGGGGACTGAAGCTTTCTTT
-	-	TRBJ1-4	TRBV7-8	CASRASGREKLFF	TGTGCCAGCAGGGCTTCAGGGCGTGAAAAACTGTTTTTT
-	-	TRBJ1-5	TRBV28	CASSTTGPPPQHF	TGTGCCAGCAGTACCACAGGCCCCCCGCCCCAGCATTTT
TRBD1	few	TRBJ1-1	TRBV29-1	CSVVKQGVNTEAFF	TGCAGCGTTGTGAAACAGGGGGTCAACACTGAAGCTTTCTTT
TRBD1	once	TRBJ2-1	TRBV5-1	CASSFPGTGYNEQFF	TGCGCCAGCAGCTTTCCTGGGACAGGTTACAATGAGCAGTTCTTC
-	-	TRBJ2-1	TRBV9	CASSSGGALGYNEQFF	TGTGCCAGCAGCTCTGGAGGAGCCCTAGGTTACAATGAGCAGTTCTTC
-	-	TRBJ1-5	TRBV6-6	CASSYSSRGLNQPQHF	TGTGCCAGCAGTTACTCCAGTCGTGGTCTGAATCAGCCCCAGCATTTT
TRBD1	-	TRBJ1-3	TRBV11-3	CASSPQQGAGGNTIYF	TGTGCCAGCAGCCCACAACAGGGGGCTGGTGGAAACACCATATATTTT
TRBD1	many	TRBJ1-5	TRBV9	CASSLRDRGVGGQPQHF	TGTGCCAGCAGCCTCCGGGACAGGGGCGTGGGGGGTCAGCCCCAGCATTTT
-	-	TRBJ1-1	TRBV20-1	CSASGNTEAFF	TGCAGTGCTAGCGGTAACACTGAAGCTTTCTTT
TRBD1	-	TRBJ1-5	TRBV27	CASRTGFSKNQPQHF	TGTGCCTCACGGACAGGCTTCTCGAAGAATCAGCCCCAGCATTTT
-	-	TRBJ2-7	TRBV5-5	CASSLAVAPYEQYF	TGTGCCAGCAGCTTGGCCGTGGCCCCCTACGAGCAGTACTTC
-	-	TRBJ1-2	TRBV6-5	CASNGAYGYTF	TGTGCCAGCAATGGGGCTTATGGCTACACCTTC
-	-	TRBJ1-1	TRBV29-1	CSVPPSGTEAFF	TGCAGCGTTCCCCCCTCCGGGACTGAAGCTTTCTTT
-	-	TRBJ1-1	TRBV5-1	CASGLGPLGNTEAFF	TGCGCCAGCGGACTTGGACCGCTCGGTAACACTGAAGCTTTCTTT
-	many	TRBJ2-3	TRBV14	CASSHSMRRRDTQYF	TGTGCCAGCAGCCACTCCATGAGACGGAGAGATACGCAGTATTTT
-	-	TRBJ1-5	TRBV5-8	CASGLRGVNQPQHF	TGTGCCAGCGGCCTAAGAGGAGTCAATCAGCCCCAGCATTTT
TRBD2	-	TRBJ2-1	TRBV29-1	CSVAVSGGYNEQFF	TGCAGCGTTGCAGTTAGCGGGGGTTACAATGAGCAGTTCTTC
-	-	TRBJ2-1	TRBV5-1	CASSSGTGVDEQFF	TGCGCCAGCAGCTCTGGGACTGGGGTCGATGAGCAGTTCTTC